This TCR beta chain was obtained from a study of regulatory T cells in long-lasting Graves disease. As for the study in general: Newly diagnosed Graves' patients had taken antithyroid drugs under 3 months.

TCR beta libraries were built with iRepertoire HTBI primers and Arm-PCR of CDR3 regions. One entry per CDR3 protein results from TCRdb running MiXCR on the multiplex PCR reads. The sample lists about 220,000 distinct CDR3 sequences; 15% to 20% were seen once. Deletions cut 5 bases from V and 3 bases from J, with 8 bases between. The germline gives CDR1 SGHAT, CDR2 FQNNGV. The CDR3 length is 12 residues. Time point noted: newly diagnosed GD, antithyroid drugs for less than 3 months. Researchers made the TCR library from RNA that was extracted from PBMCs. These data also formed part of another study, on T cells in Graves' hyperthyroidism and ophthalmopathy. That work states: Across 18 months, stable Graves' hyperthyroidism was marked by no progression to ophthalmopathy. Patients with uncontrolled infections, other autoimmune diseases, pregnancy or lactation were excluded.

The chain is built from TRBV11-2 and TRBJ2-7; no clear D. Sequences were derived from peripheral blood mononuclear cells (PBMCs), sampled at new diagnosis, from a patient treated with antithyroid drugs. This receptor was taken from a woman aged 25 to 39 with Graves disease. The CDR3 nucleotides read TGTGCCAGCAGCATACAGTTCTACGAGCAGTACTTC. Translating gives CASSIQFYEQYF.